This T cell receptor (beta chain) is from a study of T cell responses to AZD1222 COVID-19 vaccine. V shed 1 base and J shed 0 bases, with 9 bases lying between them. The CDR3 length is 15 residues. CDR1 is SSHAT and CDR2 is FNYEAQ in the germline V gene (reference sequence). The protocol was immunoSEQ multiplex PCR, while the TCRdb copy is restricted to in-frame clones and leaves out a portion. There are under 150,000 clones in the sample; about 91% occur only once, and roughly 6.7% lies in the top ten. The TCR was taken from an adult who received the AZD1222 COVID-19 vaccine. This sample comprised peripheral blood, obtained 28 days after the second AZD1222 dose. The chain carries TRBV7-7 and TRBJ1-1; no definite D call. CDR3 protein: CASSLVVKVNTEAFF. The DNA of the CDR3 is TGTGCCAGCAGCTTAGTCGTCAAGGTGAACACTGAAGCTTTCTTT.